A selection of T cell receptor beta chains follows, all from one sample in a study of Tregs in tolerant kidney transplant recipients. Assay used: immunoSEQ multiplex PCR; TCRdb lists only in-frame clones, some missing. The table lists some 65,000 clones, over 80% of them singletons. The specimen was CD4+ T cells from blood. The source is a human donor in good health. Each CDR3 is given with its conserved first and last residue. The order of the fields is CDR3 DNA, CDR3 protein, V gene, J gene, clone size, D gene. D genes are given only for firm matches. The size entry is marked missing in some rows and otherwise reads once, few, many or a size class.

cdr3_nt: TGTGCTGCGGGACCGACTAGGGTTGACCAGTACTTC; cdr3_aa: CAAGPTRVDQYF; v_call: TRBV30; j_call: TRBJ2-5; clone_size: .; d_call: .
cdr3_nt: TGTGCCAGCAGCGTCGGGACTTCTACCTACGAGCAGTACTTC; cdr3_aa: CASSVGTSTYEQYF; v_call: TRBV9; j_call: TRBJ2-7; clone_size: .; d_call: .
cdr3_nt: TGTGCCAGCAGCCAAACTAGGGCTGGGGCCAACGTCCTGACTTTC; cdr3_aa: CASSQTRAGANVLTF; v_call: TRBV7-2; j_call: TRBJ2-6; clone_size: .; d_call: .
cdr3_nt: TGTGCCAGCAGCTTCGGGGGGAACTACGAGCAGTACTTC; cdr3_aa: CASSFGGNYEQYF; v_call: TRBV5-6; j_call: TRBJ2-7; clone_size: .; d_call: TRBD2
cdr3_nt: TGTGCCAGCAGCTTCAAGACCCACAGGGGAACCGGGGAGCTGTTTTTT; cdr3_aa: CASSFKTHRGTGELFF; v_call: TRBV5-4; j_call: TRBJ2-2; clone_size: few; d_call: TRBD1
cdr3_nt: .; cdr3_aa: CSVLLGFGTGTFF; v_call: TRBV29-1; j_call: TRBJ1-1; clone_size: .; d_call: .
cdr3_nt: TGTGCCAGTAGTATAACAGCTACTGAAAAACTGTTTTTT; cdr3_aa: CASSITATEKLFF; v_call: TRBV19; j_call: TRBJ1-4; clone_size: .; d_call: .
cdr3_nt: TGTGCCAGCAGCCAAGGGTTCGGAGTGGGGCTAGCCAAAAACATTCAGTACTTC; cdr3_aa: CASSQGFGVGLAKNIQYF; v_call: TRBV14; j_call: TRBJ2-4; clone_size: .; d_call: .
cdr3_nt: TGTGCCACCAGCAGGGGGACGGGAAACACCATATATTTT; cdr3_aa: CATSRGTGNTIYF; v_call: TRBV15; j_call: TRBJ1-3; clone_size: .; d_call: .
cdr3_nt: TGCGCCAGCAGCCAAGATATGCCTAGCGGGGGGGCTCTCTACGAGCAGTACTTC; cdr3_aa: CASSQDMPSGGALYEQYF; v_call: TRBV4-1; j_call: TRBJ2-7; clone_size: .; d_call: TRBD2
cdr3_nt: TGTGCCACCGAGGGGACGGAGAACACTGAAGCTTTCTTT; cdr3_aa: CATEGTENTEAFF; v_call: TRBV10-3; j_call: TRBJ1-1; clone_size: .; d_call: .
cdr3_nt: TGTGCCTGGACCGGGCAGCCAAGTTCGGCCCAGTACTTC; cdr3_aa: CAWTGQPSSAQYF; v_call: TRBV30; j_call: TRBJ2-5; clone_size: .; d_call: .
cdr3_nt: TGTGCCAGCAGCGGTAGCGGGCCCAGCTCCTACAATGAGCAGTTCTTC; cdr3_aa: CASSGSGPSSYNEQFF; v_call: TRBV7-2; j_call: TRBJ2-1; clone_size: .; d_call: TRBD2
cdr3_nt: TGTGCCAGCTCACCAGATGGCAATCAGCCCCAGCATTTT; cdr3_aa: CASSPDGNQPQHF; v_call: TRBV18; j_call: TRBJ1-5; clone_size: .; d_call: .
cdr3_nt: TGTGCCAGCAGTTCGTGGGGAGGAATGAAAGCCGGGGAGCTGTTTTTT; cdr3_aa: CASSSWGGMKAGELFF; v_call: TRBV27; j_call: TRBJ2-2; clone_size: few; d_call: .
cdr3_nt: TGTGCCATTGCTTTGGAAGCTGTAGGCGAGCAGTTCTTC; cdr3_aa: CAIALEAVGEQFF; v_call: TRBV10-3; j_call: TRBJ2-1; clone_size: .; d_call: .
cdr3_nt: TGTGCCAGCAGCGTAGGGGACCCCGCGAGCACAGATACGCAGTATTTT; cdr3_aa: CASSVGDPASTDTQYF; v_call: TRBV9; j_call: TRBJ2-3; clone_size: .; d_call: .
cdr3_nt: TGTGCCAGCAGCTGGGGGACAGAATTCTCTGGGGCCAACGTCCTGACTTTC; cdr3_aa: CASSWGTEFSGANVLTF; v_call: TRBV11-3; j_call: TRBJ2-6; clone_size: once; d_call: TRBD1
cdr3_nt: TGTGCCTGGGAACCTAGCGGGGGGGCGGCGGATACGCAGTATTTT; cdr3_aa: CAWEPSGGAADTQYF; v_call: TRBV30; j_call: TRBJ2-3; clone_size: few; d_call: TRBD2
cdr3_nt: TGTGCCAGCAGTGCGAACCCTGCGGGAAACACCATATATTTT; cdr3_aa: CASSANPAGNTIYF; v_call: TRBV6-5; j_call: TRBJ1-3; clone_size: .; d_call: .
cdr3_nt: TGTGCCAGCTCACAAGGGAAGGATCCCACCTACGAGCAGTACTTC; cdr3_aa: CASSQGKDPTYEQYF; v_call: TRBV18; j_call: TRBJ2-7; clone_size: .; d_call: .
cdr3_nt: TGTGCCAGCAGTGAGGGGGTGGGATGGCTGAGACGCTCCTACAATGAGCAGTTCTTC; cdr3_aa: CASSEGVGWLRRSYNEQFF; v_call: TRBV6-1; j_call: TRBJ2-1; clone_size: .; d_call: .
cdr3_nt: TGCAGCGTAGGGACAGGGCTCGAGCAGTACTTC; cdr3_aa: CSVGTGLEQYF; v_call: TRBV29-1; j_call: TRBJ2-7; clone_size: .; d_call: TRBD1
cdr3_nt: TGTGCCAGCAGCTCCGGGGCCTCATCTGGGGCCAACGTCCTGACTTTC; cdr3_aa: CASSSGASSGANVLTF; v_call: TRBV4-2; j_call: TRBJ2-6; clone_size: .; d_call: .
cdr3_nt: TGTGCCAGCAGCTTAGCTTGGGGGAACTATGGCTACACCTTC; cdr3_aa: CASSLAWGNYGYTF; v_call: TRBV4-2; j_call: TRBJ1-2; clone_size: .; d_call: .
cdr3_nt: TGCGCCAGCAGTGTGGAAGCGATTGGCTACGAGCAGTACTTC; cdr3_aa: CASSVEAIGYEQYF; v_call: TRBV10-2; j_call: TRBJ2-7; clone_size: .; d_call: .
cdr3_nt: TGTGCCAGCTGCGGACAGACCTATGGCTACACCTTC; cdr3_aa: CASCGQTYGYTF; v_call: TRBV5-6; j_call: TRBJ1-2; clone_size: .; d_call: .
cdr3_nt: TGTGCCTGGAGTGTTAGTATTTCTGGGGCCAACGTCCTGACTTTC; cdr3_aa: CAWSVSISGANVLTF; v_call: TRBV30; j_call: TRBJ2-6; clone_size: .; d_call: .
cdr3_nt: TGTGCCAGCAGTTTAGGAGAGGACAGGGGGGTAGGCGGCTACACCTTC; cdr3_aa: CASSLGEDRGVGGYTF; v_call: TRBV28; j_call: TRBJ1-2; clone_size: .; d_call: TRBD1
cdr3_nt: TGTGCCAGCACCCGGACAGGAGGTGAAGGCAGGAAGCAGTATTTT; cdr3_aa: CASTRTGGEGRKQYF; v_call: TRBV5-8; j_call: TRBJ2-3; clone_size: .; d_call: TRBD1
cdr3_nt: TGCGCCAGCAGCTTCCAGACCAGCGGGGAAGAGACCCAGTACTTC; cdr3_aa: CASSFQTSGEETQYF; v_call: TRBV5-1; j_call: TRBJ2-5; clone_size: .; d_call: TRBD2
cdr3_nt: TGTGCCAGCAGCCTAAGCCGGGGGAATGGAAACACCATATATTTT; cdr3_aa: CASSLSRGNGNTIYF; v_call: TRBV7-9; j_call: TRBJ1-3; clone_size: .; d_call: .
cdr3_nt: TGTGAACCTTGGGGGGCGCGGGTTTATGGGCAGTTCTTC; cdr3_aa: CEPWGARVYGQFF; v_call: TRBV2; j_call: TRBJ2-1; clone_size: .; d_call: .
cdr3_nt: TGTGCCAGTAGTATAAACGTTCGGAACACTGAAGCTTTCTTT; cdr3_aa: CASSINVRNTEAFF; v_call: TRBV19; j_call: TRBJ1-1; clone_size: .; d_call: .
cdr3_nt: TGTGCCAGCAGCTTAGACGGCGGGAGCACAGATACGCAGTATTTT; cdr3_aa: CASSLDGGSTDTQYF; v_call: TRBV11-2; j_call: TRBJ2-3; clone_size: .; d_call: .